What follows are 18 T cell receptor beta chains derived from one specimen sequenced in a study of OX40 agonist ivuxolimab in advanced cancers. The data were produced by immunoSEQ multiplex PCR, yet TCRdb's version contains in-frame clones alone and is incomplete. In the table there are 35,000 to 50,000 clones, approximately 86% of which are singletons. This specimen consisted of CD4+ or CD8+ T cells sorted from blood, obtained in a trial of the OX40 agonist ivuxolimab. These receptors originate from an adult with an advanced solid tumor such as melanoma, head and neck, liver or kidney cancer.

This clone rates as medium-sized (0.01 to 0.1%). The V call is TRBV6-6, the J call TRBJ2-7; D unresolved. V was clipped by 2 bases and J by 9 bases, with 5 bases between them. The CDR3 consists of 10 residues. Germline V CDR1 and CDR2: MNHNY, SVGAGI (reference sequence). In DNA form, the CDR3 reads TGTGCCAGCAGTTACCGTGCGCAGTACGTC. As protein: CASSYRAQYV.

J is TRBJ2-7 and V is TRBV6-5, with a tentative D call TRBD1 (6 bases). The germline CDR1 and CDR2 sequences are MNHEY and SVGAGI. The V end was cut by 0 bases, the J end by 6 bases, with 9 bases between. The CDR3 runs to 13 residues. The CDR3 protein is CASSYSRGGEQYV. CDR3 nucleotides: TGTGCCAGCAGTTACTCGAGAGGGGGCGAGCAGTACGTC.

The rearrangement uses TRBV28 and TRBJ1-1; D is uncertain. Trimming shortened V by 1 base and J by 4 bases, and 7 bases separated the two germline ends. This CDR3 comprises 13 residues. Germline lookup yields CDR1 MDHEN and CDR2 SYDVKM. The CDR3 bases are TGTGCCAGCAGTTTATCTGCCACCACTGAAGCTTTCTTT. Residues: CASSLSATTEAFF.

This clone was counted a single time. This chain links TRBV19 with TRBJ1-4, with TRBD1 identical over 7 bases. Germline lookup yields CDR1 LNHDA and CDR2 SQIVND (reference sequence). The CDR3 extends over 13 amino acids. V gave up 5 bases and J gave up 8 bases; unmatched junction bases: 5. The CDR3 region is CASSPTGYEKLFF. The CDR3 DNA sequence: TGTGCCAGTAGTCCGACAGGGTACGAAAAACTGTTTTTT. The whole variable domain, filled in from reference TRBV19 and TRBJ1-4, reads DGGITQSPKYLFRKEGQNVTLSCEQNLNHDAMYWYRQDPGQGLRLIYYSQIVNDFQKGDIAEGYSVSREKKESFPLTVTSAQKNPTAFYLCASSPTGYEKLFFGSGTQLSVL.

This chain links TRBV11-2 with TRBJ1-4; D gene unclear. Trimming removed 6 bases at V and 7 bases at J, with 12 bases between. The CDR3 loop spans 13 amino acids. Germline CDR1 and CDR2: SGHAT and FQNNGV. Here the CDR3 DNA reads TGTGCCAGCAGTAGGGCGGCGGGTGAAAAACTGTTTTTT. This translates into CASSRAAGEKLFF.

The rearrangement joins TRBV5-4 to TRBJ1-4; D is unclear. The CDR3 spans 15 residues. Trimming took 1 base from V and 7 from J, leaving 14 bases between them. Germline assignment: CDR1 SGHNT and CDR2 YYREEE (reference sequence). CDR3 sequence: CASSLKASRGEKLFF. The DNA of the CDR3 is TGTGCCAGCAGCTTGAAGGCCAGCCGGGGTGAAAAACTGTTTTTT.

The sample holds a few counts of this clone. The chain employs TRBV6-5 and TRBJ2-7; D is possibly TRBD1 or TRBD2 (6 bases each). The ends were cut back, 7 bases at V and 3 bases at J, with 13 bases in the middle. CDR3 length: 13 amino acids. Looked up from germline, CDR1 is MNHEY and CDR2 is SVGAGI. CDR3 sequence reads: CASTPGAFYEQYV. The CDR3 coding sequence is TGTGCCAGCACTCCGGGGGCTTTCTACGAGCAGTACGTC.

J is TRBJ2-1 and V is TRBV7-3, with TRBD1 as a possible D gene (6 bases). Trimming pared 2 bases from V and 0 bases from J, leaving 8 bases between. The CDR3 spans 15 residues. The germline gives CDR1 SGHTA, CDR2 FQGTGA. The CDR3 bases are TGTGCCAGCAGCTTAGACAGGAGCTCCTACAATGAGCAGTTCTTC. The encoded protein is CASSLDRSSYNEQFF.

This clone was seen a single time. The chain uses TRBV7-8 and TRBJ1-2, with 8 bases matching TRBD1. The CDR3 has 15 residues. Trimming removed 4 bases from V and 7 bases from J; junction bases left unmatched: 11. In germline, CDR1 is SGHVS, CDR2 FQNEAQ. CDR3 bases: TGTGCCAGCAGCTCCCTGACCGGACAGGGCCGTGGCTACACCTTC. This sequence encodes CASSSLTGQGRGYTF.

The V gene is TRBV9, the J gene TRBJ1-3; 9 bases match TRBD1. The J segment lost 2 bases and the V segment lost 4 bases, leaving 10 bases of the junction unmatched. The length of the CDR3 is 17 residues. Germline-derived CDR1 and CDR2 are SGDLS and YYNGEE. The CDR3 is CASSPITGGITGNTIYF. The CDR3 DNA sequence: TGTGCCAGCAGCCCCATAACAGGGGGCATCACTGGAAACACCATATATTTT.

This sequence joins TRBV11-2 and TRBJ2-3; maybe TRBD2 (6 bases). Germline CDR1 is SGHAT and CDR2 is FQNNGV. The length of the CDR3 is 13 residues. With 4 bases removed from V and 5 bases from J, the gap between germline ends came to 10 bases. This CDR3 is CASSSRRGDTQYF. CDR3 nucleotide sequence: TGTGCCAGCAGCTCCAGGAGGGGAGATACGCAGTATTTT.

This clone was seen only a few times. V gene TRBV7-3 combines with J gene TRBJ1-1; tentative D call: TRBD1 (5 bases). The CDR3 spans 15 residues. CDR1 is SGHTA, CDR2 FQGTGA, per germline. Trimming removed 1 base at V and 1 base at J, with 10 bases between. CDR3 sequence: CASSLRAGRNTEAFF. The DNA of the CDR3 is TGTGCCAGCAGCTTAAGGGCAGGGAGGAACACTGAAGCTTTCTTT.

This chain joins TRBV12-2 and TRBJ2-5; the table gives TRBD2 as D, unverified against the DNA. TRBV12-2 corresponds to a pseudogene. The CDR3 runs 16 residues. The CDR3 reads CASPQTTPLYQETQYF. CDR3 nucleotide sequence: TGTGCAAGTCCCCAAACTACACCCCTGTACCAAGAGACCCAGTACTTC.

The rearrangement joins TRBV2 to TRBJ1-2; 9 bases line up with TRBD1. The J segment lost 2 bases and the V segment lost 7 bases, leaving 5 bases of the junction unmatched. The CDR3 sequence is 14 residues long. CDR1 and CDR2 from the germline V gene are SNHLY and FYNNEI. Here the CDR3 DNA reads TGTGCCAGCATAGACAGGGGGGGGAACTATGGCTACACCTTC. Protein: CASIDRGGNYGYTF.

This sequence joins TRBV27 and TRBJ1-6; tentatively, D is TRBD1 (5 bases). V was clipped by 8 bases and J by 6 bases, with 14 bases between them. The CDR3 length is 14 residues. Germline CDR1 MNHEY, CDR2 SMNVEV (reference sequence). CDR3 nucleotide sequence: TGTGCCAGCTCCTGGGGGAGGGCTAATTCACCCCTCCACTTT. It encodes CASSWGRANSPLHF.

The chain links TRBV6-6 to TRBJ2-3; the D gene is possibly TRBD1 (6 bases). The germline V gene encodes CDR1 MNHNY and CDR2 SVGAGI (reference sequence). The V end lost 5 bases, the J end lost 2 bases, and 11 bases lay between the germline ends. There are 14 residues in the CDR3. The CDR3 nucleotides are TGTGCCAGCAGTCGGGACAAACCCACAGATACGCAGTATTTT. It specifies CASSRDKPTDTQYF.

The rearrangement links TRBV6-5 to TRBJ2-1; 8 bases are a match to TRBD1. After removal of 0 bases from V and 4 bases from J, the junction contained 5 bases not matched to a gene. This CDR3 comprises 16 residues. CDR1 MNHEY and CDR2 SVGAGI come from the germline V gene. The CDR3 nucleotides read TGTGCCAGCAGTTACTCGGATAGGACAGGGTACAATGAGCAGTTCTTC. Protein sequence: CASSYSDRTGYNEQFF.

The chain uses TRBV7-8 and TRBJ1-5; D is undetermined. CDR3 length equals 15 residues. V dropped 5 bases and J dropped 2 bases, with 13 bases sitting between them. Germline values: CDR1 SGHVS, CDR2 FQNEAQ. The CDR3 sequence: CASSQRNGRNQPQHF. The CDR3 DNA follows: TGTGCCAGCAGCCAACGGAACGGGCGCAATCAGCCCCAGCATTTT. Supplemented by reference TRBV7-8 and TRBJ1-5, the full variable domain reads GAGVSQSPRYKVAKRGQDVALRCDPISGHVSLFWYQQALGQGPEFLTYFQNEAQLDKSGLPSDRFFAERPEGSVSTLKIQRTQQEDSAVYLCASSQRNGRNQPQHFGDGTRLSIL.